These T cell receptor beta chains were read from a single sample in a study of technical replicates of blood from a handful of donors. Assay: immunoSEQ multiplex PCR; the TCRdb copy retains only in-frame clones and omits some. The sample comprises over 70,000 clones, approximately 96% of which are singletons, and around 0.2% rests with the top ten. The specimen sequenced was T cells isolated from PBMCs. The receptors come from a human donor in good health. Both conserved end residues are part of each CDR3. Each record gives: J gene, CDR3 length, V gene, CDR3 protein.

TRBJ1-2 15 TRBV30 CAWIWTRGFSYGYTF
TRBJ2-7 18 TRBV10-2 CASSERGSGRMGSYEQYF
TRBJ2-7 14 TRBV29-1 CSVSLMDIDYEQYF
TRBJ2-1 17 TRBV12-5 CASGNLGGRGSYNEQFF
TRBJ2-7 14 TRBV25-1 CASSDPPQRTGKYF
TRBJ2-7 14 TRBV27 CASSLASSGGEQYF
TRBJ2-7 15 TRBV13 CASSLVGGKVDEQYF
TRBJ2-7 12 TRBV29-1 CSVRDSRYEQYF
TRBJ2-2 13 TRBV7-3 CASSVGVAGELFF
TRBJ1-1 16 TRBV5-1 CASSSQGGLMNTEAFF
TRBJ1-1 14 TRBV6-5 CASSYQGFTTEAFF
TRBJ1-2 15 TRBV9 CASSVEVGQGFGYTF
TRBJ2-1 23 TRBV27 CASSPYTQGLPLYNPRSYNEQFF
TRBJ1-2 13 TRBV7-9 CASSPQGGDGYTF
TRBJ2-7 13 TRBV19 CARPGQEGYEQYF
TRBJ2-1 12 TRBV5-4 CASSLGANEQFF
TRBJ1-1 14 TRBV6-5 CASSLGRGDTEAFF
TRBJ1-1 17 TRBV7-9 CASSPQGITLMNTEAFF
TRBJ1-1 15 TRBV19 CASSIAGSGGTEAFF
TRBJ2-5 14 TRBV5-4 CASSLEESRETQYF
TRBJ1-2 15 TRBV9 CASSGIGDSSYGYTF
TRBJ1-5 14 TRBV9 CASSVEVTGQPQHF
TRBJ1-1 16 TRBV10-3 CAIRTFNLQGTTEAFF
TRBJ1-1 13 TRBV2 CASTPGGFAEAFF
TRBJ1-1 14 TRBV27 CASSLGGLNTEAFF
TRBJ2-7 15 TRBV2 CASSDLRGDSYEQYF